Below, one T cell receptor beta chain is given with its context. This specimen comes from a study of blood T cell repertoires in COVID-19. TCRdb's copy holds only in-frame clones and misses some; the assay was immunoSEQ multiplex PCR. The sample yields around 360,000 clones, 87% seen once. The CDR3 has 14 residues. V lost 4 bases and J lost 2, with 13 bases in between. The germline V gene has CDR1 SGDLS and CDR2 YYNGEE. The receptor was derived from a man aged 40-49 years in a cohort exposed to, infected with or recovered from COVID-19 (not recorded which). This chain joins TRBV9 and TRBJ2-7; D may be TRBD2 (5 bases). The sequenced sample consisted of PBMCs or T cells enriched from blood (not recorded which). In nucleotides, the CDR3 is TGTGCCAGCAGCAACACCGGAGGTACCTACGAGCAGTACTTC. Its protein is CASSNTGGTYEQYF.